This T cell receptor beta chain appears in the sequencing data of a study of T cells in women clearing cervical HPV infection listed by TCRdb under 2018. About the investigation overall: Cases were under 30 women with histologically confirmed HPV16-related CIN3 or worse, including 2 invasive cancers. The controls were around 26 women whose single incident HPV16 infection cleared within 12 months with no development of precancer or cancer. Blood from cases was collected at the visit where the lesion was first found, while blood from controls was collected once the infection could no longer be detected. Among cases, blood sampling occurred a median of 149 days after lesion detection, with an interquartile range of 90 to 200 days. Because only a few women had HLA typing data, the possibility that HLA type acted as a confounder could not be ruled out. The exploratory proof-of-principle case-control study was nested within the Guanacaste HPV Natural History Study in Costa Rica and compared TCR repertoires across cervical HPV16 outcomes. Cases and controls were matched on age within five years and on year of sample collection. Median age was approximately 36 years in cases versus about 38 in controls, and baseline characteristics did not differ significantly. In the parent cohort, fewer than 13,000 women aged 18 or older were enrolled in Guanacaste, Costa Rica, during about 1992 to 1994 and were followed for less than 8 years. Five blinded duplicates per group were added as quality controls, so that around 60 samples were obtained: 50 or so participants and 10 replicates. Study-wide findings and limitations: Lower TRBV6-7 relative abundance was observed in cases than in controls (approximately 0.1% versus 0.17%; Bonferroni P = 0.0008). By combining richness with V gene abundances, random forest classifiers separated cases from controls with an estimated AUC of roughly 0.8. Because the number of T cells per sample was unknown, the richness differences could reflect varying T-cell content rather than repertoire biology. CIN3+ cases had significantly higher TCR repertoire richness than controls across sequencing depths, but evenness did not differ between the groups. Whether associations preceded infection or resulted from infection could not be shown with the cross-sectional design, and effector/memory subsets and HPV-specific T cells were not isolated.

On this clone: What antigen it recognizes has not been identified. The read ends 3 residues early relative to the CDR3; the germline J gene fills the gap.

Every participant had a single incident cervical HPV16 infection, and prevalent HPV16 infections were excluded. Cervical HPV DNA was detected by MY09/MY11 PCR and genotyped by dot-blot hybridization. Roughly 15 mL of heparinized blood was centrifuged, after which the buffy coat was aliquoted, frozen at -30 degrees C, and then stored at -80 degrees C. QIAGEN kits were used to extract genomic DNA from the buffy coat specimens. The immunoSEQ assay used multiplex PCR to amplify TCR beta CDR3 regions from an average of roughly 1.2 ug of genomic DNA per sample. To correct primer bias, the assay used a complete synthetic TCR repertoire to set an amplification baseline. The amplicons were sequenced using the Illumina platform. The source study handled its data this way. Sequence errors were corrected by clustering with frequency ratios and a modified nearest-neighbor algorithm, and the sequences were then analyzed in the immunoSEQ Analyzer using IMGT gene definitions. At each rarefaction depth, TCR richness and evenness were averaged across 20 rarefaction repeats, and samples with fewer sequences than that depth were excluded. V, D and J gene relative abundances were compared between groups with Wilcoxon rank sum tests, applying FDR correction. Blinded duplicates gave an intraclass correlation of roughly 96% for TCR richness and an average of 76.4% across 66 gene segments. As stored in TCRdb, this immuneACCESS dataset retains in-frame rearrangements with V and J assigned. A fraction of the clones does not appear; measured against another copy, unresolved V genes explain less than half of the discrepancy, and the remainder lacks a known reason. D and trimming come from the DNA, and the V and J calls and clone size come from that table. The table of this sample itemizes 25,000 to 35,000 clones. The ten most abundant clones make up under 7.5% of the sample.

CDR3 length: 10 amino acids, cysteine to phenylalanine. Part of the CDR3 DNA is given, 21 bases translated from base 1. The CDR1 and CDR2 encoded by the germline V gene (reference sequence) are LNHDA and SQIVND. V is pared back by 7 bases and J by 7 bases, with 7 bases lying between the germline termini. The clonotype originates from a woman aged 18 to 75 with a cervical HPV16 infection that either progressed to CIN3+ or cleared (not recorded which). Sequencing used blood buffy coat. The chain was built from TRBV19 and TRBJ1-1, with a weak D call of TRBD1 (5 bases match). The sequenced part of the CDR3 DNA is TGTGCCAGTATGGGGGGTGAA. This gives the protein CASMGGE. The entire CDR3 sequence reads CASMGGEAFF.